The clone carrying this TCR beta chain was counted only a few times. The antigen is unknown. This sample was included in a study of T cell repertoires in cytomegalovirus infection. Study-level background: It was recently identified HLA-C-restricted and well-studied HLA-B-restricted CMV epitopes that the study used. An indication of both CMV infection and matching HLA type came from public TCR beta signatures.

TCRdb independently ran MiXCR on the reads; one entry per CDR3 protein. The sample records approximately 910,000 distinct CDR3 sequences, approximately 30% being singletons. This CDR3 has 13 amino acids. The trim removed 4 bases at V and 6 bases at J, leaving 1 base unmatched. From germline, CDR1 is LNHDA and CDR2 SQIVND (reference sequence). The V call is TRBV19, the J call TRBJ2-1; 9 positions agree with TRBD2. The origin of this receptor is a human donor in good health (CMV status not recorded). Some clones in this sample may be carry-over from other donors' samples. This specimen consisted of cultured CD8+ T cells from PBMCs, obtained from culture after CMV antigen stimulation. The CDR3 region has the DNA TGTGCCAGTAGTAGCGGGGGGGCCAATGAGCAGTTCTTC. Translating gives CASSSGGANEQFF.